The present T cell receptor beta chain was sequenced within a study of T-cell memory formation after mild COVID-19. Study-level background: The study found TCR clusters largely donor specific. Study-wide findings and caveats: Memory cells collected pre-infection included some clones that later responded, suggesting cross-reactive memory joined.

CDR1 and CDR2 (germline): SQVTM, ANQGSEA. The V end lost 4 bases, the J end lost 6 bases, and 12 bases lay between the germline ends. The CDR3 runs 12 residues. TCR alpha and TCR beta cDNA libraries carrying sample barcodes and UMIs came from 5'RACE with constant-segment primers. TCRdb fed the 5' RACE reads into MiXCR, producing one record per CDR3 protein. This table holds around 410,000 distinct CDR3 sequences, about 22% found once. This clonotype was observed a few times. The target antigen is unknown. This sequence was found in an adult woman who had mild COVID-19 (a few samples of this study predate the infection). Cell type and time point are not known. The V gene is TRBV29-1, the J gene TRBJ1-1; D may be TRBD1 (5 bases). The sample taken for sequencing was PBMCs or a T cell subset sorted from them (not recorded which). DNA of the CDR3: TGCAGCGTTGCGGGGCCCACGGCTGAAGCTTTCTTT. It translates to CSVAGPTAEAFF.